These 10 T cell receptor beta chains originate from one sample sequenced in a study of graft-versus-host responses after intestinal transplantation. The method was immunoSEQ multiplex PCR; TCRdb's version includes in-frame clones alone and lacks a portion of them. The table includes approximately 77,000 clones, approximately 88% detected once. These receptors' targets are unknown. Sequencing used unstimulated CD4+ T cells sorted from spleen or lymph node cells, obtained before intestinal transplant. The source is a human donor who received an intestinal transplant.

The rearrangement links TRBV2 to TRBJ2-7; D remains ambiguous. V dropped 6 bases and J dropped 3 bases, with 9 bases sitting between them. The CDR3 has 12 residues. CDR1 is SNHLY and CDR2 is FYNNEI in the germline V gene. CDR3 amino acids: CASRVNSYEQYF. DNA of the CDR3: TGTGCCAGCAGGGTGAACAGCTACGAGCAGTACTTC.

This chain uses TRBV19 with TRBJ1-5; D is uncertain. The CDR3 length is 15 residues. V was shortened by 7 bases and J by 0 bases, with 13 bases between the two germline ends. Germline V gene sequence: CDR1 LNHDA, CDR2 SQIVND (reference sequence). CDR3 amino acids: CASTVEGYSNQPQHF. In DNA, the CDR3 is TGTGCCAGTACCGTCGAGGGTTATAGCAATCAGCCCCAGCATTTT. Full variable domain (outside the CDR3, taken from reference TRBV19 and TRBJ1-5): DGGITQSPKYLFRKEGQNVTLSCEQNLNHDAMYWYRQDPGQGLRLIYYSQIVNDFQKGDIAEGYSVSREKKESFPLTVTSAQKNPTAFYLCASTVEGYSNQPQHFGDGTRLSIL.

V usage is TRBV5-1 and J usage is TRBJ1-1; D gene ambiguous. The V gene lost 0 bases and the J gene lost 3 bases, with 3 bases spanning the gap. Per the germline V gene, CDR1 is SGHRS and CDR2 is YFSETQ. This CDR3 has 12 residues. CDR3 sequence reads: CASSLADTEAFF. In DNA form, the CDR3 reads TGCGCCAGCAGCTTGGCGGACACTGAAGCTTTCTTT.

This chain uses TRBV25-1 with TRBJ1-1; 7 bases line up with TRBD1. V lost 5 bases, J lost 9 bases, and 6 bases stayed unmatched. CDR3 length: 12 residues. Germline V lookup: CDR1 MGHDK, CDR2 SYGVNS. The CDR3 spells CASSNRQGKAFF. As DNA, the CDR3 is TGTGCCAGCAGTAATCGACAGGGAAAAGCTTTCTTT.

This rearrangement joins TRBV18 to TRBJ2-5; D is possibly TRBD2 (6 bases). The CDR3 is made up of 14 amino acids. The germline V gene has CDR1 KGHSH and CDR2 LQKENI. V was clipped by 5 bases and J by 2 bases, with 12 bases between them. Written as DNA, the CDR3 is TGTGCCAGCTCAACGGCGGGGTTACAAGAGACCCAGTACTTC. This gives the protein CASSTAGLQETQYF.

This clone was picked up a small number of times. This CDR3 reads CATSTGSFGNTIYF. The CDR3 DNA reads TGTGCCACCTCCACCGGGAGTTTTGGAAACACCATATATTTT. The rearrangement links TRBV28 to TRBJ1-3, with D hard to call. Germline values: CDR1 MDHEN, CDR2 SYDVKM. Trimming took off 10 bases at V and 3 bases at J, with 16 bases between the two ends. There are 14 residues in the CDR3.

The chain combines TRBV7-3 with TRBJ1-2, with TRBD1 identical over 9 bases. J gave up 4 bases and V 5 bases, and 5 bases lay outside the gene matches. Germline lookup yields CDR1 SGHTA and CDR2 FQGTGA. This CDR3 region has 14 residues. This chain's CDR3 is CASSPGTGFYGYTF. The CDR3 DNA is TGTGCCAGCAGCCCCGGGACAGGGTTCTATGGCTACACCTTC.

The V call is TRBV5-4, the J call TRBJ2-3; no definite D call. CDR1 and CDR2 from the germline V gene are SGHNT and YYREEE (reference sequence). Between the trimmed V and J ends, which lost 0 bases and 0 bases, there was a span of 5 bases. The CDR3 has 14 residues. CDR3 loop: CASSLDSSTDTQYF. The CDR3 nucleotides are TGTGCCAGCAGCTTGGACAGTAGCACAGATACGCAGTATTTT.

This clone came up once. V gene TRBV18 combines with J gene TRBJ1-1; possible D gene TRBD1, 5 bases. CDR3 length: 14 amino acids. Trimming left V 1 base short and J 4 bases short, with 10 bases between. CDR1 is KGHSH, CDR2 LQKENI, per germline. The CDR3 loop reads CASSPQATATEAFF. Written as DNA, the CDR3 is TGTGCCAGCTCACCACAAGCGACAGCCACTGAAGCTTTCTTT.

The chain uses TRBV25-1 and TRBJ2-6, with D maybe TRBD1 (7 bases). Between the trimmed V and J ends, which lost 0 bases and 0 bases, there was a span of 12 bases. CDR1 and CDR2 (germline): MGHDK, SYGVNS. The CDR3 is 18 amino acids. CDR3 bases: TGTGCCAGCAGTGAATATGGCCAGGGGGGCTCTGGGGCCAACGTCCTGACTTTC. Its translation: CASSEYGQGGSGANVLTF.